The table lists the clone carrying this T cell receptor beta chain with a few counts. Its antigen is not identified. It was with unique molecular identifiers that the TCRbeta library was prepared. TCRdb reanalysed the PCR reads using MiXCR and keeps one entry per CDR3 protein. The table lists 580,000 or so distinct CDR3 sequences, more than 20% of them singletons. This specimen comes from a study of T-cell reconstitution after alpha-beta-depleted transplantation in children. Findings and caveats of the study: Reportedly, alpha-beta T cells present about two months post-transplant originated from several hundred expanded clones of graft origin. Surviving recipient cells, namely T cells and thymic progenitors, were the source of high day-60 TCRbeta diversity in some patients.

Germline trimming cut 6 bases from V and 7 bases from J; bases unmatched to any gene: 10. This CDR3 is built from 14 residues. The sample here was PBMCs, mostly from graft donor cells, taken 360 days after TCRalphabeta/CD19-depleted stem cell transplant. This receptor was identified in a boy younger than two who had a stem cell transplant for acute myeloid leukemia, so the T cells may come from the graft donor. This rearrangement joins TRBV12-3 or TRBV12-4 to TRBJ2-7; 9 nucleotides line up with TRBD1. CDR3 coding DNA: TGTGCCAGCAGAATCGCGGACAGGGGCGGAGAGCAGTACTTC. It specifies CASRIADRGGEQYF.